Below, 14 T cell receptor beta chains from the same sample are listed, as sequenced in a study of technical replicates of blood from a handful of donors. Clones were read by immunoSEQ multiplex PCR, and TCRdb kept only the in-frame ones, dropping some. This table holds roughly 80,000 clones, approximately 91% found once. The sequenced sample consisted of T cells isolated from PBMCs. The source of these receptors is a human donor in good health.

The CDR3 loop reads CASSEVRQPNQPQHF. CDR3 DNA: TGTGCCAGCAGTGAAGTCCGACAGCCCAATCAGCCCCAGCATTTT. The gene calls are TRBV6-1 and TRBJ1-5, with D perhaps matching TRBD1 (5 bases). The CDR3 loop spans 15 amino acids. The V gene's germline CDR1 is MNHNS and CDR2 SASEGT. Trimming pared 1 base from V and 3 bases from J, leaving 10 bases between.

The genes are TRBV2 and TRBJ1-1; D is possibly TRBD1 (6 bases). Germline V gene lookup returns CDR1 SNHLY and CDR2 FYNNEI. V gave up 5 bases and J gave up 4 bases, with 8 bases separating them. The CDR3 loop spans 12 amino acids. In DNA, the CDR3 is TGTGCCAGCAGTACAGGGAGCACTGAAGCTTTCTTT. This gives the protein CASSTGSTEAFF.

The chain combines TRBV14 with TRBJ1-3; no firm D call. The CDR3 is 14 residues long. Germline CDR1 and CDR2: SGHDN and FVKESK. Trimming shortened V by 1 base and J by 4 bases, and 8 bases separated the two germline ends. The CDR3 loop reads CASSQVWAGNTIYF. Written as DNA, the CDR3 is TGTGCCAGCAGCCAAGTATGGGCAGGAAACACCATATATTTT.

This chain connects TRBV20-1 to TRBJ2-5; D gene uncertain. Trimming removed 5 bases from V and 5 bases from J, with 6 bases in between. In germline, CDR1 is DFQATT, CDR2 SNEGSKA (reference sequence). The CDR3 length is 10 residues. Written as DNA, the CDR3 is TGCAGTGCTTATCGGGAGACCCAGTACTTC. This gives the protein CSAYRETQYF.

The chain combines TRBV6-6 with TRBJ2-5; D may be TRBD2 (6 bases). Deletions cut 5 bases from V and 5 bases from J, with 18 bases between. Looked up from germline, CDR1 is MNHNY and CDR2 is SVGAGI (reference sequence). This CDR3 comprises 15 residues. The CDR3 DNA is TGTGCCAGCAGTACTCAGGAGGGCCTTTCGGAGACCCAGTACTTC. This encodes CASSTQEGLSETQYF.

The V and J genes are TRBV6-5 and TRBJ2-5, with 10 bases identical to TRBD2. The CDR3 spans 16 residues. V shed 4 bases, J shed 1 base, and the junction held 6 bases outside the gene matches. CDR1 MNHEY and CDR2 SVGAGI come from the germline V gene. CDR3 DNA sequence: TGTGCCAGCAGTTTATTAGCGGGAGGACTCCAAGAGACCCAGTACTTC. Translating it yields CASSLLAGGLQETQYF.

The CDR3 region is CATSRDRVSSHEQFF. DNA of the CDR3: TGTGCCACCAGCAGAGATCGTGTTAGCTCTCATGAGCAGTTCTTC. The chain employs TRBV15 and TRBJ2-1; D is uncertain. This CDR3 contains 15 residues. Germline V lookup: CDR1 LNHNV, CDR2 YYDKDF (reference sequence). Trimming removed 0 bases from V and 8 bases from J, with 14 bases in between.

The chain employs TRBV7-9 and TRBJ2-1; no definite D call. Germline V gene lookup returns CDR1 SEHNR and CDR2 FQNEAQ (reference sequence). The CDR3 is 13 residues long. V lost 3 bases to trimming and J lost 4 bases, with 7 bases between them. CDR3: CASSLQIYNEQFF. CDR3 in DNA: TGTGCCAGCAGCTTGCAGATATACAATGAGCAGTTCTTC.

V usage is TRBV2 and J usage is TRBJ2-7; possible D gene TRBD2, 6 bases. The V end was cut by 3 bases, the J end by 7 bases, with 10 bases between. The length of the CDR3 is 12 residues. From germline, CDR1 is SNHLY and CDR2 FYNNEI. CDR3 DNA: TGTGCCAGCAGTGAGGCGGGGCGAGAGCAGTACTTC. Translated, it gives CASSEAGREQYF.

The chain is built from TRBV30 and TRBJ1-4; D is unclear. V was clipped by 3 bases and J by 5 bases, with 10 bases between them. This CDR3 contains 13 residues. CDR1 and CDR2 from the germline V gene are GTSNPN and SVGIG (reference sequence). The CDR3 DNA sequence: TGTGCCTGGAGCCTAGGGAGGAATGAAAAACTGTTTTTT. This gives the protein CAWSLGRNEKLFF.

The chain joins TRBV29-1 to TRBJ1-2; D perhaps matches TRBD1 (6 bases). This CDR3 is 13 amino acids long. Trimming left V 4 bases short and J 1 base short, with 10 bases between. Germline CDR1 and CDR2: SQVTM and ANQGSEA. The CDR3 nucleotides read TGCAGCGTTGTTAGGGACAATAACTATGGCTACACCTTC. Its translation: CSVVRDNNYGYTF.

The genes are TRBV5-4 and TRBJ2-1; TRBD2 agrees at 7 bases. CDR3 length: 15 residues. V shed 4 bases, J shed 3 bases, and the junction held 7 bases outside the gene matches. Per the germline V gene, CDR1 is SGHNT and CDR2 is YYREEE (reference sequence). CDR3 DNA sequence: TGTGCCAGCAGCGGCCGGGAGGCGGTCTACAATGAGCAGTTCTTC. Translation gives CASSGREAVYNEQFF.

The chain carries TRBV7-9 and TRBJ2-1; D gene uncertain. Between the trimmed V and J ends, which lost 1 base and 6 bases, there was a span of 7 bases. Germline V gives CDR1 SEHNR, CDR2 FQNEAQ (reference sequence). The CDR3 contains 13 residues. The CDR3 DNA is TGTGCCAGCAGCTTAGAAGCAGGCAATGAGCAGTTCTTC. Residues: CASSLEAGNEQFF.

The chain uses TRBV5-4 and TRBJ1-2, with unresolved D. The CDR3 extends over 15 amino acids. Trimming left V 4 bases short and J 2 bases short, with 15 bases between. Germline assignment: CDR1 SGHNT and CDR2 YYREEE (reference sequence). This chain's CDR3 is CASSPTPTENYGYTF. CDR3 DNA: TGTGCCAGCAGCCCTACCCCGACGGAGAACTATGGCTACACCTTC.